This TCR beta chain emerged from a study of blood T cells in healthy people across ages (dated by TCRdb to between 2014 and 2017). Turning to the overall study: Template switching captured roughly one uniquely barcoded TCR beta cDNA molecule per two T cells in model experiments. The study measured age-related changes in TCR beta repertoire diversity using deep sequencing normalized with unique cDNA molecular identifiers. Four age groups were formed from the donors: young (average 16 years), middle-aged (more than 35), aged (approximately 60) and long-lived (more than 75). To avoid experimental bias, donors of different ages were randomly spread across the sequencing lanes. For two donors (one aged 18 to 30 and one aged 80 or older), the study analyzed two additional independent replicas of 1 million unique cDNA reads from the same blood draw. The full study reports these points: A strong correlation was found between observed TCR beta diversity and the percentage of naive T cells measured by flow cytometry. Because the CMV infection status of the donors was unknown, age-related changes in expanded clonotypes may potentially have been confounded. Total diversity estimates from one million sequenced T cells were considered lower bounds and underestimates. Since profiling was done on bulk unsorted PBMCs, naive and antigen-experienced compartments could not be conclusively compared. Compared with the aged group, the long-lived group had more naive CD4+ T cells, fewer expanded clones and increased TCR diversity, a pattern suggesting age selection. Observed TCR beta diversity per million T cells fell roughly linearly with age, and a significant reduction was already apparent by age roughly 40.

Remarks on this clonotype: Its cognate antigen has yet to be identified. It has no much larger one-base neighbor in the sample; base qualities were not kept.

The roughly 39 donors, aged about 6 to 95 years, were systemically healthy Caucasian individuals from Russia. Around 10 milliliters of peripheral blood were collected from each donor into EDTA-treated Vacutainer tubes. Ficoll-Paque density-gradient centrifugation was used to isolate PBMCs, with at least 6.5 million per sample. Trizol reagent was used to extract total RNA from PBMCs, with at least 6 micrograms per sample. Naive CD45RAhigh/CD27high T cell percentages were measured by flow cytometry on a PBMC aliquot from every donor. The library relied on 5' RACE. The listed sequencing device is Illumina HiSeq 2500. The second PCR ran for roughly 7 to 12 cycles and used a J-beta primer mix along with a sample-barcoded 5' primer. A template-switch 5' adaptor carrying 12 random nucleotides introduced a unique molecular identifier onto each TCR beta cDNA molecule. At least 2.5 million CDR3-containing paired-end reads were obtained from each sample. First-strand cDNA synthesis was performed from all RNA using the Mint cDNA synthesis kit, with priming by a TRBC-specific oligonucleotide. Following uracil-DNA glycosylase treatment, a first 18-cycle PCR with universal primers M1SS and BC2_uni_R was performed on all cDNA. The source study handled its data this way. Normalization of each sample was performed by random selection of 1 million high-quality reads, each carrying a distinct molecular identifier. Reads with shared molecular identifiers were discarded instead of being binned into consensus sequences. MiTCR, with a Q25 quality threshold and the strictest error-elimination algorithm, was used for CDR3 identification, clonotype clustering and error correction. A nonparametric unseen species model with Euler transformation was used to estimate lower-bound total TCR beta diversity. Through fastp at Q25 and MiXCR, TCRdb rebuilt clones from the public reads, retaining in-frame beta chains. Rows are combined by CDR3 protein, so each entry shows the most common genes and DNA. Clone size and V and J calls follow TCRdb, not the original study. For this sample the table gives more than 800,000 distinct CDR3 sequences, of which more than 25% were detected only once. Together, the top ten hold around 16% of the sample.

The clonotype comes from a woman older than 75 in good health. The sample comprised blood.

The CDR3 is CASSLGTSGRSLYEQYF. The bases read TGTGCCAGCAGCTTGGGGACTAGCGGGAGGTCCCTCTACGAGCAGTACTTC. The chain was built from TRBV5-5 and TRBJ2-7; 14 junctional bases match TRBD2. Here V drops 0 bases and J drops 3 bases, and the junction holds 5 bases not matched to any gene. The CDR3 goes from the cysteine to the phenylalanine over 17 residues. The sequence is cut down to CDR3 DNA, 51 bases in frame from base 1. CDR1 and CDR2 were assigned from the germline V gene (reference sequence) as SGHKS and YYEKEE. Full variable domain (CDR3 extended with the reference TRBV5-5 and TRBJ2-7 proteins): DAGVTQSPTHLIKTRGQQVTLRCSPISGHKSVSWYQQVLGQGPQFIFQYYEKEERGRGNFPDRFSARQFPNYSSELNVNALLLGDSALYLCASSLGTSGRSLYEQYFGPGTRLTVT.